Presented here are 12 T cell receptor beta chains from one specimen sequenced in a study of blood T cell repertoires in COVID-19. The repertoire was sequenced with immunoSEQ multiplex PCR; TCRdb's copy has only in-frame clones and lacks some. The repertoire holds tens of thousands of clones, 82% seen once, with about 8.1% in the top ten. The sequenced sample consisted of peripheral blood. These receptors all stem from a human donor in a cohort sampled during active COVID-19.

CDR3 sequence reads: CASSSRGGYEQYF. CDR3 sequence (DNA): TGTGCCAGCAGCTCCCGGGGGGGGTACGAGCAGTACTTC. The V call is TRBV7-9, the J call TRBJ2-7; TRBD2 matches 8 bases. Germline CDR1 SEHNR, CDR2 FQNEAQ (reference sequence). J gave up 4 bases and V 4 bases, and 3 bases lay outside the gene matches. The CDR3 has 13 residues.

V and J are TRBV5-4 and TRBJ1-6, with 7 bases identical to TRBD1. This CDR3 spans 15 amino acids. Trimming at V came to 0 bases and at J to 7 bases, leaving 4 bases not matched to a gene. Looked up from germline, CDR1 is SGHNT and CDR2 is YYREEE (reference sequence). The CDR3 DNA follows: TGTGCCAGCAGCTTGGCCAAGGGGGCAAATTCACCCCTCCACTTT. Protein: CASSLAKGANSPLHF.

This clone came up a few times. The chain employs TRBV9 and TRBJ1-5; TRBD1 aligns across 11 bases. Germline CDR1 SGDLS, CDR2 YYNGEE. Unmatched junction bases numbered 2, after V lost 0 bases and J lost 6 bases. This CDR3 comprises 15 residues. CDR3 sequence (DNA): TGTGCCAGCAGCGTAGGGACAGGGGGCTTTCAGCCCCAGCATTTT. It specifies CASSVGTGGFQPQHF. Full variable domain (outside the CDR3, taken from reference TRBV9 and TRBJ1-5): DSGVTQTPKHLITATGQRVTLRCSPRSGDLSVYWYQQSLDQGLQFLIQYYNGEERAKGNILERFSAQQFPDLHSELNLSSLELGDSALYFCASSVGTGGFQPQHFGDGTRLSIL.

The gene calls are TRBV6-5 and TRBJ2-1, with 8 bases identical to TRBD2. The CDR3 extends over 15 amino acids. Trimming removed 3 bases from V and 7 bases from J; junction bases left unmatched: 8. Germline CDR1 MNHEY, CDR2 SVGAGI. The CDR3 nucleotides are TGTGCCAGCAGTTATCAAGCGGGAGTGAGGAATGAGCAGTTCTTC. It translates to CASSYQAGVRNEQFF.

This sequence joins TRBV12-2 and TRBJ2-1; TRBD2, the D gene given by the table, was not confirmed from the DNA. TRBV12-2 is assigned pseudogene status. This CDR3 is built from 19 residues. The CDR3: CASRWGLAGGPNSYNEQFF. CDR3 in DNA: TGTGCAAGTCGCTGGGGACTAGCGGGAGGGCCAAACTCCTACAATGAGCAGTTCTTC.

This clone came up once. The chain uses TRBV19 and TRBJ2-3, with a weak D call TRBD2 (5 bases). The germline V gene has CDR1 LNHDA and CDR2 SQIVND (reference sequence). V lost 3 bases, J lost 6 bases, and 13 bases lay in between. The CDR3 consists of 14 residues. CDR3 nucleotide sequence: TGTGCCAGTAGTATGGAAGGGAGAGGGGATACGCAGTATTTT. Translated: CASSMEGRGDTQYF.

The chain links TRBV9 to TRBJ1-2, with 8 bases aligning to TRBD1. CDR1 is SGDLS, CDR2 YYNGEE, per germline. The CDR3 totals 14 residues. The trim removed 4 bases at V and 7 bases at J, leaving 9 bases unmatched. CDR3 in amino acids: CASSPWTGRSGYTF. The CDR3 nucleotides read TGTGCCAGCAGCCCTTGGACAGGGCGCAGTGGCTACACCTTC.

The rearrangement uses TRBV6-4 and TRBJ1-6; 7 bases align to TRBD1. The CDR3 runs to 14 residues. Germline values: CDR1 MRHNA, CDR2 SNTAGT. V shed 3 bases and J 10 bases; nucleotides not matched to a gene: 6. CDR3 loop: CASSETGKGSPLHF. CDR3 coding DNA: TGTGCCAGCAGTGAGACAGGGAAAGGGTCACCCCTCCACTTT.

This sequence joins TRBV27 and TRBJ1-1; maybe TRBD1 (6 bases). The CDR3 extends over 13 amino acids. The germline CDR1 and CDR2 sequences are MNHEY and SMNVEV (reference sequence). The V end lost 8 bases, the J end lost 3 bases, and 13 bases lay between the germline ends. In nucleotides, the CDR3 is TGTGCCAGCGGGGTCAGGGGTTACACTGAAGCTTTCTTT. Protein product: CASGVRGYTEAFF.

The chain is built from TRBV19 and TRBJ1-5, with no clear D. The CDR3 spans 16 residues. The germline V gene has CDR1 LNHDA and CDR2 SQIVND (reference sequence). Deletions cut 8 bases from V and 2 bases from J, with 19 bases between. CDR3 residues: CASLSGLVDGNQPQHF. CDR3 nucleotide sequence: TGTGCCAGTCTTAGTGGGCTCGTAGATGGCAATCAGCCCCAGCATTTT.

The CDR3 region is CASSLMTSGTDTQYF. DNA for the CDR3: TGTGCCAGCAGCTTAATGACTAGCGGCACAGATACGCAGTATTTT. The genes are TRBV11-3 and TRBJ2-3; 8 nucleotides agree with TRBD2. Germline-derived CDR1 and CDR2 are SGHNT and YENEEA. V lost 2 bases to trimming and J lost 1 base; unmatched junction nucleotides: 2. This CDR3 is built from 15 residues.

To note about this clone: Other DNA sequences in the sample encode the same CDR3. This chain links TRBV9 with TRBJ2-2; TRBD1 matches 8 bases. The CDR3 length is 16 residues. CDR1 is SGDLS and CDR2 is YYNGEE in the germline V gene. The J segment lost 1 base and the V segment lost 0 bases, leaving 2 bases of the junction unmatched. The CDR3 spells CASSVVDRVNTGELFF. The CDR3, as DNA: TGTGCCAGCAGCGTAGTGGACAGGGTGAACACCGGGGAGCTGTTTTTT. The whole variable domain, filled in from reference TRBV9 and TRBJ2-2, reads DSGVTQTPKHLITATGQRVTLRCSPRSGDLSVYWYQQSLDQGLQFLIQYYNGEERAKGNILERFSAQQFPDLHSELNLSSLELGDSALYFCASSVVDRVNTGELFFGEGSRLTVL.